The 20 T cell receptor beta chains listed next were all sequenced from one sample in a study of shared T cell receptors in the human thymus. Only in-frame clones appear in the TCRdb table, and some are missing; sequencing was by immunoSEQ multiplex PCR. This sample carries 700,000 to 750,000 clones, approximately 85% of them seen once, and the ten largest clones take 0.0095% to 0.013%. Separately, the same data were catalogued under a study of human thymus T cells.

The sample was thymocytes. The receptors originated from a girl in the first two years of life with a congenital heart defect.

CDR3 region: CASSEGAEAFF. DNA of the CDR3: TGTGCCAGCAGTGAGGGGGCTGAAGCTTTCTTT. The J gene is TRBJ1-1, the V gene TRBV6-5; a possible D gene is TRBD1 (6 bases). The CDR3 extends over 11 amino acids. Per the germline V gene, CDR1 is MNHEY and CDR2 is SVGAGI. V lost 5 bases to trimming and J lost 6 bases, with 7 bases between them.

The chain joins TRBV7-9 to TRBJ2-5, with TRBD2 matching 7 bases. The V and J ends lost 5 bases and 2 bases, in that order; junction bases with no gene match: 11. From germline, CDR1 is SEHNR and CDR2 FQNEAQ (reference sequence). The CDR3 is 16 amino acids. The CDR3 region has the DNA TGTGCCAGCAGCCCGCCCCCTCTAGCGGCACAAGAGACCCAGTACTTC. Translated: CASSPPPLAAQETQYF.

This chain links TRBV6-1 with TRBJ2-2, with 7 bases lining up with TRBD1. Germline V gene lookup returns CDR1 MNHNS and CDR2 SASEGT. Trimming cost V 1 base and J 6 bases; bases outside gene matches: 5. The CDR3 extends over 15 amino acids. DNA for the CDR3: TGTGCCAGCAGTGAAGGCGGCAGGGGGTCCGGGGAGCTGTTTTTT. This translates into CASSEGGRGSGELFF.

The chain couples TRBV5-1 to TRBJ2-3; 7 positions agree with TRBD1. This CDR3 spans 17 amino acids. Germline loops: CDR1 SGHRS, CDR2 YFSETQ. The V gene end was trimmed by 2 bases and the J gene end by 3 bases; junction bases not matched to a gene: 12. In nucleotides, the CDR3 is TGCGCCAGCAGCTTTACCGGGACAGACGATTGGACAGATACGCAGTATTTT. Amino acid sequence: CASSFTGTDDWTDTQYF. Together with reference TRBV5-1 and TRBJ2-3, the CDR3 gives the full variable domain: KAGVTQTPRYLIKTRGQQVTLSCSPISGHRSVSWYQQTPGQGLQFLFEYFSETQRNKGNFPGRFSGRQFSNSRSEMNVSTLELGDSALYLCASSFTGTDDWTDTQYFGPGTRLTVL.

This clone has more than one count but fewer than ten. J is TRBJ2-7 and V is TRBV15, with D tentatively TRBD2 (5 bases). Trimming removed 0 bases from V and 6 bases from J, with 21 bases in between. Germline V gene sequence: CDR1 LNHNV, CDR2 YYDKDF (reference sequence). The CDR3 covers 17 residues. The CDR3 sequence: CATSRDPVHPGLREQYF. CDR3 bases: TGTGCCACCAGCAGAGATCCAGTACACCCGGGGTTACGCGAGCAGTACTTC.

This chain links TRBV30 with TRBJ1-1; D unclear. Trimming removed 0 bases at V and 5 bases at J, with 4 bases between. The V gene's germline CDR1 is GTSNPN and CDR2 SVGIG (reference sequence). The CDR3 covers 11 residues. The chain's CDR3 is CAWSVQTEAFF. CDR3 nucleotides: TGTGCCTGGAGTGTGCAGACTGAAGCTTTCTTT.

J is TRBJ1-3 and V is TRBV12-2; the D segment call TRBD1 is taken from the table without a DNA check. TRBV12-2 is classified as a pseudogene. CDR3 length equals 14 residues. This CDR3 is CASRLVGGGHTIYF. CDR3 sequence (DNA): TGTGCAAGTCGCTTAGTTGGGGGCGGTCACACCATATATTTT.

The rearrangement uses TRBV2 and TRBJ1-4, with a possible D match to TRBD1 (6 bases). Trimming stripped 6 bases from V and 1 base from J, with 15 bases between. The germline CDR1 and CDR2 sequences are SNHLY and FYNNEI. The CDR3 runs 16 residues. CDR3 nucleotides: TGTGCCAGCAGCGAGGCATGGGACAAAACTAATGAAAAACTGTTTTTT. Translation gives CASSEAWDKTNEKLFF.

The CDR3 bases are TGCGCCAGCAGCCAACGGATGACAGGGCAGCGTGAGACCCAGTACTTC. Translating it yields CASSQRMTGQRETQYF. The gene calls are TRBV4-1 and TRBJ2-5; TRBD1 agrees at 7 bases. Germline trimming cut 2 bases from V and 5 bases from J; bases unmatched to any gene: 11. This CDR3 contains 16 residues. The germline gives CDR1 MGHRA, CDR2 YSYEKL.

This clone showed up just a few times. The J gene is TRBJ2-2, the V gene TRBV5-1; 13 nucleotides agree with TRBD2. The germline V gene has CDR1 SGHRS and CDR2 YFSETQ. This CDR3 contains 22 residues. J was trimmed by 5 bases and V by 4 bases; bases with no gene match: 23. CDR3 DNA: TGCGCCAGCAGCCTACCCCTGAGACTAGCGGGGGGAAGGGAACCACTTACCGGGGAGCTGTTTTTT. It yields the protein CASSLPLRLAGGREPLTGELFF.

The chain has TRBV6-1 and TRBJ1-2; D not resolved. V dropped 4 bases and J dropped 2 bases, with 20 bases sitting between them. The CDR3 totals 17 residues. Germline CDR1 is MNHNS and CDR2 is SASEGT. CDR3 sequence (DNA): TGTGCCAGCAGTGCTCGGGGATCGCCTAAGGTCAACTATGGCTACACCTTC. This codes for CASSARGSPKVNYGYTF.

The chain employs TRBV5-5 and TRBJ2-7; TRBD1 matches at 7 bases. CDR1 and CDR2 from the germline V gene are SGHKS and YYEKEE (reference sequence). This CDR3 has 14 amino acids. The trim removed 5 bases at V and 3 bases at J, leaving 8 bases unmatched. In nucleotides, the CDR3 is TGTGCCAGCAGTCAACCGGGACAGTACTACGAGCAGTACTTC. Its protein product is CASSQPGQYYEQYF.

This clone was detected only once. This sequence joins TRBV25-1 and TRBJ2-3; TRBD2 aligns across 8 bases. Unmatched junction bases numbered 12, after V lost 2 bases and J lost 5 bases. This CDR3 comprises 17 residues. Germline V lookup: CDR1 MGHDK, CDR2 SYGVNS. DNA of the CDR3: TGTGCCAGCAGTGAAGTTTACCCGGGGGGGCGGGGAGATACGCAGTATTTT. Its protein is CASSEVYPGGRGDTQYF.

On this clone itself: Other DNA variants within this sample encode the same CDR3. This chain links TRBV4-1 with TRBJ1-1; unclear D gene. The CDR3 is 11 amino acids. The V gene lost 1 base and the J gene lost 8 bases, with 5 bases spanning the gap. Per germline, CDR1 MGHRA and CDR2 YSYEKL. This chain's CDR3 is CASSQGAEAFF. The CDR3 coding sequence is TGCGCCAGCAGCCAAGGGGCCGAAGCTTTCTTT.

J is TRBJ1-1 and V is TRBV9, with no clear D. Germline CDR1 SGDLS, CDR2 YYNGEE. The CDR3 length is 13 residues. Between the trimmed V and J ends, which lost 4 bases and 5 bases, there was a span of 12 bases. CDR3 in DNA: TGTGCCAGCAGCACTTCGTGGAGGACTGAAGCTTTCTTT. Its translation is CASSTSWRTEAFF.

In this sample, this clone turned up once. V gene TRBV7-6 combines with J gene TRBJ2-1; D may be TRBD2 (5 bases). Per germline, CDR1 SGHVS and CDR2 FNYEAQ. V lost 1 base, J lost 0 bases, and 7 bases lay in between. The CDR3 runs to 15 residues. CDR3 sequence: CASSLVGSSYNEQFF. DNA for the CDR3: TGTGCCAGCAGCTTAGTGGGGAGCTCCTACAATGAGCAGTTCTTC.

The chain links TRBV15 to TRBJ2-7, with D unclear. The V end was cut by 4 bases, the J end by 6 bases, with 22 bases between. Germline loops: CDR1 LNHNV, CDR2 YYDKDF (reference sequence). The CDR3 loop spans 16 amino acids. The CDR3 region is CATSNFMVGRSPEQYF. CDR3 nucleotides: TGTGCCACCAGCAATTTCATGGTCGGCCGTAGCCCCGAGCAGTACTTC.

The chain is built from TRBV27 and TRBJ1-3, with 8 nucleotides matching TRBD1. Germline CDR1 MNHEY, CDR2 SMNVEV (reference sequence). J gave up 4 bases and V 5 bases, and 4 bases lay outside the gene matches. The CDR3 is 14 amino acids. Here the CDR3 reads CASSAGQGGNTIYF. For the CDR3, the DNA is TGTGCCAGCAGTGCCGGACAGGGAGGAAACACCATATATTTT.

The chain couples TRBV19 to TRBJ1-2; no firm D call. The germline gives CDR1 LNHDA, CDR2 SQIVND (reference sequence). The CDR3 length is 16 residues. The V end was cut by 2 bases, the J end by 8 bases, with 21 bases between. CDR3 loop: CASSIPSPGSRRGYTF. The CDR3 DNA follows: TGTGCCAGTAGTATACCCTCCCCCGGGTCCCGACGAGGCTACACCTTC.

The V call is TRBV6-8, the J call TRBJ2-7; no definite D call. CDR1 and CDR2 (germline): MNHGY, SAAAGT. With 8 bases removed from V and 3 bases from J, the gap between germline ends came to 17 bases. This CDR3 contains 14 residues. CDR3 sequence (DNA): TGTGCCAGCCCTTACAACCCCCGATGCTACGAGCAGTACTTC. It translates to CASPYNPRCYEQYF.